This T cell receptor beta chain was profiled in a study of blood T cell repertoires in COVID-19. Looking at the study overall: Donors in the United States, Italy and Spain gave samples during acute or convalescent COVID-19. The cDNA or gDNA used as material had been derived from T cells, B-cell-depleted T cells, or PBMCs.

V lost 6 bases to trimming and J lost 4 bases; unmatched junction nucleotides: 5. The CDR3 consists of 14 residues. CDR1 and CDR2 (germline): SGHTA, FQGNSA. Enrollment of patients from Seattle took place during active infection, with longitudinal follow-up. Authors' processing steps: How many nucleated cells were present was estimated from reference gene primer amplification. The method was immunoSEQ multiplex PCR; TCRdb's version includes in-frame clones alone and lacks a portion of them. That table is the source of V, J and clone size, and D and trimming were worked out from the DNA. The sample lists 250,000 to 350,000 clones, 84% occurring once.

The sequence derives from a human donor with COVID-19, enrolled during active disease. The donor label of this sample is uncertain. The rearrangement links TRBV7-2 to TRBJ2-5, with 10 bases identical to TRBD2. The source material was peripheral blood. CDR3 sequence: CASRPRLAGETQYF. CDR3 nucleotide sequence: TGTGCCAGCAGACCAAGACTAGCGGGAGAGACCCAGTACTTC.